This T cell receptor beta chain appears in the sequencing data of a study of CD8 T cells in Susac syndrome. Purification of the CD8+ and CD4+ T cells relied on negative isolation, and TEMRA cells underwent FACS enrichment. cDNA came from about 0.5 to 1 ug RNA primed by random hexamers. Amplification of TCR beta CDR3 spanned 54 Vbeta and 13 Jbeta via immunoSEQ multiplex PCR. TCRdb used MiXCR to reprocess the immunoSEQ multiplex PCR reads, holding one entry per CDR3 protein. This sample yields 120,000 or so distinct CDR3 sequences, of which 90% to 95% are seen a single time; 0.095% to 0.1% belongs to the top ten. The source material was CD4+ T cells from PBMCs. This sequence was found in a human donor in good health.

The CDR3 nucleotides are TGTGCCAGCAGCCAAGATCAGAACACCGGGGAGCTGTTTTTT. It is translated as CASSQDQNTGELFF. The V and J genes are TRBV3-1 and TRBJ2-2; no reliable D call. V lost 0 bases to trimming and J lost 1 base, with 3 bases between them. CDR1 and CDR2 (germline): LGHDT, YNNKEL (reference sequence). The CDR3 extends over 14 amino acids.